This T cell receptor beta chain is drawn from a study of blood T cell repertoires in COVID-19. The CDR3 sequence is 15 residues long. With 6 bases removed from V and 5 bases from J, the gap between germline ends came to 19 bases. Germline CDR1 and CDR2: LNHNV and YYDKDF (reference sequence). Profiling relied on immunoSEQ multiplex PCR, and the TCRdb table lists in-frame clones only, not all of them. The sample contains around 160,000 clones, around 87% of which appear only once. The sample taken for sequencing was peripheral blood. This receptor was identified in a man older than 75 with acute or convalescent COVID-19. The chain couples TRBV15 to TRBJ2-5, with D perhaps matching TRBD1 (6 bases). DNA of the CDR3: TGTGCCACCAGAGGTCGGCAGGGGTTAGGGGAGACCCAGTACTTC. Protein: CATRGRQGLGETQYF.